This TCR beta chain was captured in a study of T-cell reconstitution after alpha-beta-depleted transplantation in children. Trimming removed 7 bases from V and 4 bases from J, with 17 bases in between. Germline CDR1 SGHRS, CDR2 YFSETQ. The CDR3 is 14 amino acids. This sample's TCRbeta library carried unique molecular identifier barcodes. From the PCR reads, TCRdb called clonotypes with MiXCR, one entry per CDR3 protein. Of 450,000 to 600,000 distinct CDR3 sequences in the sample, over 25% are singletons; the top ten hold around 2.4%. The clonotype originates from a human donor who donated a stem cell graft to a child with aplastic anemia. This chain joins TRBV5-1 and TRBJ2-5; the D gene is possibly TRBD2 (6 bases). The material was PBMCs from the stem cell graft donor, obtained from the stem cell graft. The CDR3 loop is CASGSGGTAETQYF. The DNA for the CDR3 is TGCGCCAGCGGCAGTGGAGGGACTGCAGAGACCCAGTACTTC.